This TCR beta chain originates from a study of T cell responses to AZD1222 COVID-19 vaccine. Data came from immunoSEQ multiplex PCR; TCRdb stores just in-frame clones and leaves some out. The sample holds some 170,000 clones, 94% seen once. The receptor was isolated from an adult who received the AZD1222 COVID-19 vaccine. The specimen comprised peripheral blood, sampled 28 days after the second AZD1222 dose.

The CDR3 DNA reads TGTGCCAGCAGTCAGGGGGGGGTCAGCATACCCTACGAGCAGTACTTC. As protein: CASSQGGVSIPYEQYF. V is TRBV27 and J is TRBJ2-7; D might be TRBD1 or TRBD2, each matching 7 bases. Trimming cost V 5 bases and J 2 bases, with 19 bases left between them. The length of the CDR3 is 16 residues. Germline V CDR1 and CDR2: MNHEY, SMNVEV (reference sequence).